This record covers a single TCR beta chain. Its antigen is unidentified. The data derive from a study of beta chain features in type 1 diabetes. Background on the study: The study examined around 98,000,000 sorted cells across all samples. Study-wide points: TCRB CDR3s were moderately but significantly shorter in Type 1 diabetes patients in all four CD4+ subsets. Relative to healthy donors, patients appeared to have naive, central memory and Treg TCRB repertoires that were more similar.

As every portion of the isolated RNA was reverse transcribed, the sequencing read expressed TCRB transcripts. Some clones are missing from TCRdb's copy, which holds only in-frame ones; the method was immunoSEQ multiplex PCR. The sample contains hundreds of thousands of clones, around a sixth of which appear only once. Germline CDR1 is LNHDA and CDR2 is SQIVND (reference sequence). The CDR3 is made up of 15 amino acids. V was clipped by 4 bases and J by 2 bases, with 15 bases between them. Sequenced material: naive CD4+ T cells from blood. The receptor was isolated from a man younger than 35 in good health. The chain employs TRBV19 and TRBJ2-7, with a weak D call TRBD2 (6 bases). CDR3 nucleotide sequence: TGTGCCAGTAGTAGCAGTCCGGGAGAAACCTACGAGCAGTACTTC. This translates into CASSSSPGETYEQYF. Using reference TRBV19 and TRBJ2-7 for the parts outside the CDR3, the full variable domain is DGGITQSPKYLFRKEGQNVTLSCEQNLNHDAMYWYRQDPGQGLRLIYYSQIVNDFQKGDIAEGYSVSREKKESFPLTVTSAQKNPTAFYLCASSSSPGETYEQYFGPGTRLTVT.